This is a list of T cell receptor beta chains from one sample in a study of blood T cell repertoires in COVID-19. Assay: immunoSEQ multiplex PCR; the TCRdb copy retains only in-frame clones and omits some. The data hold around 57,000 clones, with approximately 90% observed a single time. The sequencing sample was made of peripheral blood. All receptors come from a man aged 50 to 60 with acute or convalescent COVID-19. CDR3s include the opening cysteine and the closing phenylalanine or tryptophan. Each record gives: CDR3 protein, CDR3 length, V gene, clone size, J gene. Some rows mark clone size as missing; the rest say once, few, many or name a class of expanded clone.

CAWINRGNTIYF,12,TRBV30,-,TRBJ1-3
CASSHNTGGGIQYF,14,TRBV3-1/TRBV3-2,-,TRBJ2-4
CASRKKGTGAYEQYF,15,TRBV6-5,few,TRBJ2-7
CASSENAGQGQTQYF,15,TRBV10-2,-,TRBJ2-5
CASSIEGGRMMNTEAFF,17,TRBV19,-,TRBJ1-1
CASSLNTGTGLSGYTF,16,TRBV5-6,-,TRBJ1-2
CATSEPTGTEAPEQYF,16,TRBV24-1,-,TRBJ2-7
CASRREGSYEQYF,13,TRBV12-3/TRBV12-4,-,TRBJ2-7
CATTKAGGRTGELFF,15,TRBV6-6,-,TRBJ2-2
CASSGLSGTFGYTF,14,TRBV2,-,TRBJ1-2
CASSVGGSQNIQYF,14,TRBV25-1,-,TRBJ2-4
CASSLTGASTDTQYF,15,TRBV5-1,-,TRBJ2-3
CASRYRDSTEAFF,13,TRBV25-1,-,TRBJ1-1
CASMLGSYEQYF,12,TRBV11-2,-,TRBJ2-7
CASSSHTDRESDMQYF,16,TRBV11-3,-,TRBJ2-3
CASSSLGTSGQETQYF,16,TRBV7-6,-,TRBJ2-5
CASSLAGGLEAFF,13,TRBV5-5,-,TRBJ1-1
CASSQEGLGGDTEAFF,16,TRBV4-3,-,TRBJ1-1
CASSPYLAATDTQYF,15,TRBV7-2,once,TRBJ2-3
CASSLARLAGNTGELFF,17,TRBV7-9,-,TRBJ2-2
CASSFRERYEQYF,13,TRBV5-6,-,TRBJ2-7
CASKLAGADGEQFF,14,TRBV7-8,-,TRBJ2-1